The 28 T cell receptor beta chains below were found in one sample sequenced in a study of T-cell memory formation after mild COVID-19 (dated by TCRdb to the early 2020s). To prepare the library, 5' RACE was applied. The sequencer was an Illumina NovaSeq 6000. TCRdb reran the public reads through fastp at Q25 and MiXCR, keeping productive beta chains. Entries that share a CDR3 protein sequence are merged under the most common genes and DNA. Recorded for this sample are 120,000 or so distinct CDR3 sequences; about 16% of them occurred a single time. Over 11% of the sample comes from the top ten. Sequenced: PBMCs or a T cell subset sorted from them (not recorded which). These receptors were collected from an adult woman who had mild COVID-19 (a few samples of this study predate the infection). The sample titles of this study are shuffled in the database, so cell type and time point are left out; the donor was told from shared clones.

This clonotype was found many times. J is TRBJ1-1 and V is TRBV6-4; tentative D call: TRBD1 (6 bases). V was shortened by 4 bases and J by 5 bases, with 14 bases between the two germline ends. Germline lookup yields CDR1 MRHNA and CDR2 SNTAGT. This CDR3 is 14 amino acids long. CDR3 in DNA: TGTGCCAGCAGTGTGCTAGGGGGGGCTACTGAAGCTTTCTTT. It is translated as CASSVLGGATEAFF.

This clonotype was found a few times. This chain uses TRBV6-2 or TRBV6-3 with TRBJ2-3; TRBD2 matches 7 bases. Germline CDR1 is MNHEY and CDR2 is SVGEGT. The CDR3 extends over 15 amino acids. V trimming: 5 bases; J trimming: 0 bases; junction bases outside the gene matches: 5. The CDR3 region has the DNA TGTGCCAGCAGTCTACTAGCGCCGAGCACAGATACGCAGTATTTT. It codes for CASSLLAPSTDTQYF.

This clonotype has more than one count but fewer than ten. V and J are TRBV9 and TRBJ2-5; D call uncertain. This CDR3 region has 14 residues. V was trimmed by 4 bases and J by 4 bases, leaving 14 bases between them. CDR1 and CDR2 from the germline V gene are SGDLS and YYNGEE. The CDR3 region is CASSSQVGGETQYF. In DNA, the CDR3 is TGTGCCAGCAGCTCCCAAGTGGGTGGAGAGACCCAGTACTTC.

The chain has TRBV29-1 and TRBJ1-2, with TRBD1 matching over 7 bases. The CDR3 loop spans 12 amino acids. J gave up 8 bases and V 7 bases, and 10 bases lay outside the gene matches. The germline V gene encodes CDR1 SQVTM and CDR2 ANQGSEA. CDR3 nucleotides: TGCAGCGGGGACAGTGGAGGATGGGGCTACACCTTC. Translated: CSGDSGGWGYTF.

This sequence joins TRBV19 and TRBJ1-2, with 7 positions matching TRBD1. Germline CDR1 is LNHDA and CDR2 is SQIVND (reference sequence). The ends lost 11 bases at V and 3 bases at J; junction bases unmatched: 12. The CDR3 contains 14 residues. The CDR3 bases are TGTGCCTCCCGGGACAGAGCGACTTACTATGGCTACACCTTC. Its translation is CASRDRATYYGYTF.

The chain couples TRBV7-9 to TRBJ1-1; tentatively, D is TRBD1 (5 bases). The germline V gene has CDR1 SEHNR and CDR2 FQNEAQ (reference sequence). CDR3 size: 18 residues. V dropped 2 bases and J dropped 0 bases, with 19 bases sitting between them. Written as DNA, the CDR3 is TGTGCCAGCAGCTTATCACCTGGGGCAGGGCGATTGAACACTGAAGCTTTCTTT. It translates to CASSLSPGAGRLNTEAFF.

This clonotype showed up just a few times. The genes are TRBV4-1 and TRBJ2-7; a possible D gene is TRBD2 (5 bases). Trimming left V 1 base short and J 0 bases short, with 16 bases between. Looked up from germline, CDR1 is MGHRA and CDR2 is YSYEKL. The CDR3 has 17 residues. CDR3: CASSQAPVAIFSYEQYF. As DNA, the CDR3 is TGCGCCAGCAGCCAAGCTCCGGTAGCGATCTTCTCCTACGAGCAGTACTTC.

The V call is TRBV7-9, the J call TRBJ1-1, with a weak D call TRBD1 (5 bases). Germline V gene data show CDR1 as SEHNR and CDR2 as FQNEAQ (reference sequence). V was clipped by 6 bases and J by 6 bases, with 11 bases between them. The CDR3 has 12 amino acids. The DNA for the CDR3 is TGTGCCAGCAGTCGCCAGGGCGCTGAAGCTTTCTTT. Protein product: CASSRQGAEAFF.

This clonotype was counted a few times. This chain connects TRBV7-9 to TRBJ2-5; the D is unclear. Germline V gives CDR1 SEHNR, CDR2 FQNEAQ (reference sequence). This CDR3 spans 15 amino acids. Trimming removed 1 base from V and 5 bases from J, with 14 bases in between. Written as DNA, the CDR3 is TGTGCCAGCAGCTTAGGACAAGGCCTCGGGGAGACCCAGTACTTC. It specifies CASSLGQGLGETQYF.

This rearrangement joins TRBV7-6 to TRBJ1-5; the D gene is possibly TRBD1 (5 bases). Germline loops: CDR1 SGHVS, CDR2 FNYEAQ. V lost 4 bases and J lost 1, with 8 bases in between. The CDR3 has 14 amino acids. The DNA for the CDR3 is TGTGCCAGCAGCTCGGGGGGGAGCAATCAGCCCCAGCATTTT. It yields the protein CASSSGGSNQPQHF. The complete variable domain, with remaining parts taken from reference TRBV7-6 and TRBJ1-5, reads GAGVSQSPRYKVTKRGQDVALRCDPISGHVSLYWYRQALGQGPEFLTYFNYEAQQDKSGLPNDRFSAERPEGSISTLTIQRTEQRDSAMYRCASSSGGSNQPQHFGDGTRLSIL.

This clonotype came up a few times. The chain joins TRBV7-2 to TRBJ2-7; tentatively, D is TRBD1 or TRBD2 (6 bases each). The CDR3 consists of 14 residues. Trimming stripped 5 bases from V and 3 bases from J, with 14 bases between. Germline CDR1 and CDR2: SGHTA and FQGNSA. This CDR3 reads CASSPGGEDYEQYF. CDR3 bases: TGTGCCAGCAGCCCCGGGGGCGAGGACTACGAGCAGTACTTC.

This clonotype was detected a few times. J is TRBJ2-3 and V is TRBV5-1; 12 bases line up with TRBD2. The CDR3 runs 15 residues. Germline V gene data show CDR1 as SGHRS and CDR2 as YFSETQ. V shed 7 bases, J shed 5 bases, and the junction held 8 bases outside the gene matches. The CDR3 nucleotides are TGCGCCAGCGGCCCGTCTAGCGGGAGGGTAGATACGCAGTATTTT. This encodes CASGPSSGRVDTQYF.

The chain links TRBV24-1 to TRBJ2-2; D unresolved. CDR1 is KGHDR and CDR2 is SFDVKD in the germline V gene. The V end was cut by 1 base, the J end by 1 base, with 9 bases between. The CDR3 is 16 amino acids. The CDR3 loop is CATSDLGRQNTGELFF. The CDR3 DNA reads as TGTGCCACCAGTGATTTAGGCAGACAGAACACCGGGGAGCTGTTTTTT.

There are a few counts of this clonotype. For the CDR3, the DNA is TGTGCCAGCAGCAATGGCTGGGGCATCCAGTACTTC. Protein product: CASSNGWGIQYF. V and J are TRBV12-3 or TRBV12-4 and TRBJ2-7, with a tentative D call TRBD1 (5 bases). CDR3 length: 12 amino acids. V was pared by 6 bases and J by 10 bases, with 16 bases between.

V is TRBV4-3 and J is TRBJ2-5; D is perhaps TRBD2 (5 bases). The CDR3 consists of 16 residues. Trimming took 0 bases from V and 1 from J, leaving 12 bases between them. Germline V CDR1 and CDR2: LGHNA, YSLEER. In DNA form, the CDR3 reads TGCGCCAGCAGCCAAGATTCTTTTGGGAGCCAAGAGACCCAGTACTTC. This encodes CASSQDSFGSQETQYF.

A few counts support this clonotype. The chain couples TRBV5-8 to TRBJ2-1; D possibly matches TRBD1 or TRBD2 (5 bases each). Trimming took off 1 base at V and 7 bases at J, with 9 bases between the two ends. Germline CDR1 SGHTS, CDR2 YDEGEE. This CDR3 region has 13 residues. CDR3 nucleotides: TGTGCCAGCAGCTTGTATGGGGGAAATGAGCAGTTCTTC. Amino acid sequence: CASSLYGGNEQFF.

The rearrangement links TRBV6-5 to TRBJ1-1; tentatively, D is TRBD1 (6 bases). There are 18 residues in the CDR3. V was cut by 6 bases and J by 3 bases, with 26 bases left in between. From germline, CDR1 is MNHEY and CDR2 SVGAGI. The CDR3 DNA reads TGTGCCAGCAGGAACCCGGGGACAACTTTCCAAGGTGACACTGAAGCTTTCTTT. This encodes CASRNPGTTFQGDTEAFF.

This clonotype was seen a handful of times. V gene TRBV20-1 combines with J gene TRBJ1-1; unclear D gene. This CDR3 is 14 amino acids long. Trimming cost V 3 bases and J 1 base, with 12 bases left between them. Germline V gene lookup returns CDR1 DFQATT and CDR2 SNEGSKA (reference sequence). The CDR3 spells CSASLTSKNTEAFF. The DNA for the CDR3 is TGCAGTGCTAGTCTGACCTCCAAGAACACTGAAGCTTTCTTT.

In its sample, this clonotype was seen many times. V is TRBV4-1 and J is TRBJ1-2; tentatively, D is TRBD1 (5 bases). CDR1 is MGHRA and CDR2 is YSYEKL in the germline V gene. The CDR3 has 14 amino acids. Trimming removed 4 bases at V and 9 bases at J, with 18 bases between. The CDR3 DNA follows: TGCGCCAGCAGCCCGGGGCCGGCGACTGGGAGCTACACCTTC. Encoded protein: CASSPGPATGSYTF.

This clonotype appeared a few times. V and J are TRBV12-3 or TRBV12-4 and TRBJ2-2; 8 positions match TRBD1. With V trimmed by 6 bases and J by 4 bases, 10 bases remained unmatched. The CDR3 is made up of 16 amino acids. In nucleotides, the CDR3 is TGTGCCAGCAGCCCCTCTCAGGGGGCGAGCACCGGGGAGCTGTTTTTT. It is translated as CASSPSQGASTGELFF.

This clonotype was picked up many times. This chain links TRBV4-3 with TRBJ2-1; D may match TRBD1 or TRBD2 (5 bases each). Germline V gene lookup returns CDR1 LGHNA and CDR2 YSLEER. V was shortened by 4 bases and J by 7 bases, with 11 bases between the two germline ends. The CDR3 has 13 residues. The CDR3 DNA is TGCGCCAGCAGCCTCCGGGGCCTGAATGAGCAGTTCTTC. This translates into CASSLRGLNEQFF.

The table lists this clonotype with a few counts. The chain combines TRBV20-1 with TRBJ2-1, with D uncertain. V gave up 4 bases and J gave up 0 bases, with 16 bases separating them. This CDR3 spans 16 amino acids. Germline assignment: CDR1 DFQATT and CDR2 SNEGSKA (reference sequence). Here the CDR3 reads CSATAFAEDSYNEQFF. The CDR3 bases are TGCAGTGCTACAGCCTTTGCTGAGGACTCCTACAATGAGCAGTTCTTC.

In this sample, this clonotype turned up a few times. The CDR3 is CASTSGHTTYEQYF. DNA for the CDR3: TGTGCCAGCACCTCGGGACACACCACTTACGAGCAGTACTTC. J is TRBJ2-7 and V is TRBV28; TRBD1 might be the D (6 bases). Germline CDR1 MDHEN, CDR2 SYDVKM. Trimming took off 7 bases at V and 4 bases at J, with 17 bases between the two ends. The CDR3 runs 14 residues.

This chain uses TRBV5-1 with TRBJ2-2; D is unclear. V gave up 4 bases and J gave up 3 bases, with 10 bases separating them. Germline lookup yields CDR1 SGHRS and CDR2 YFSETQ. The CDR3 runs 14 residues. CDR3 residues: CASSRRSDTGELFF. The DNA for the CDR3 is TGCGCCAGCAGCCGACGGTCGGACACCGGGGAGCTGTTTTTT.

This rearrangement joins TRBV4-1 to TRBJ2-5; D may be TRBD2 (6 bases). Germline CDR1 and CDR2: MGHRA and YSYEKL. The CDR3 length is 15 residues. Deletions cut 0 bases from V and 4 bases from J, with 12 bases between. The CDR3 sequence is CASSQDPGGAETQYF. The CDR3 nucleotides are TGCGCCAGCAGCCAAGACCCAGGAGGGGCAGAGACCCAGTACTTC.

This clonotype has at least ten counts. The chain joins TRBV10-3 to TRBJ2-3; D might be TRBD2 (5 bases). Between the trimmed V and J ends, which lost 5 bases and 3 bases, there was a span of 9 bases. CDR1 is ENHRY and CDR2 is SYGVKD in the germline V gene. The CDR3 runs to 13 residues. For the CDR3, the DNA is TGTGCCATCAGTCCGACTATGACAGATACGCAGTATTTT. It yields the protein CAISPTMTDTQYF.

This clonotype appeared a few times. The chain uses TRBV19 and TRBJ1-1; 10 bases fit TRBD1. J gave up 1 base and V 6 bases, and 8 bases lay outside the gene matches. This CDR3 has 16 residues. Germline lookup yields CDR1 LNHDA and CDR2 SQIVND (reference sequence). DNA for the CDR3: TGTGCCAGTAGCCCAACGTGGGACAGGGGGAACACTGAAGCTTTCTTT. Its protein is CASSPTWDRGNTEAFF.

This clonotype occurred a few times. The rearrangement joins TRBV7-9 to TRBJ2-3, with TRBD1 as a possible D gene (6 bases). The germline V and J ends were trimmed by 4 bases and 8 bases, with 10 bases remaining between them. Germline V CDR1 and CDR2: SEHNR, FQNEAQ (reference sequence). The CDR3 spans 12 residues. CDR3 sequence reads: CASSSGEFTQYF. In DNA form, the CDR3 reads TGTGCCAGCAGCTCAGGGGAGTTTACGCAGTATTTT.